This T cell receptor beta chain was retrieved from a study of human T cells and chemical hapten exposure. This CDR3 is 17 amino acids long. V trimming: 5 bases; J trimming: 3 bases; junction bases outside the gene matches: 12. The V gene's germline CDR1 is MNHEY and CDR2 SVGEGT. Unique molecular identifiers were affixed to discrete cDNA molecules within the library. TCRdb called the RACE reads again in MiXCR, with one record for every CDR3 protein. The table lists about 380,000 distinct CDR3 sequences, approximately 5.1% of them singletons. Study results and caveats: With patch test score, the counts of PT1 expanded TCRs showed a positive correlation. There was no change with DPC sensitization in TCRs above 1 in 1000 frequency.

Time point defined: pre-sensitization, week 0. The treatment here: therapeutic diphenylcyclopropenone sensitization with weekly scalp DPC. Blood, whole and unfractionated, served as the source for total RNA extraction. This clonotype was seen a few times. Its specificity is not known. The origin of this receptor is a woman between 45 and 60 years old with alopecia areata. Some clones in this sample may be carry-over from other donors' samples. The sample here was whole blood, taken in connection with sensitization to the hapten diphenylcyclopropenone (DPC). V and J are TRBV6-2 or TRBV6-3 and TRBJ2-1; 8 nucleotides align to TRBD2. The CDR3, as DNA: TGTGCCAGCAGTCCTCTCTCTCGCGGGAGGTTCTACAATGAGCAGTTCTTC. Amino acid sequence: CASSPLSRGRFYNEQFF.